This TCR beta chain was recorded in a study of early stage breast cancer tumors (dated by TCRdb to the late 2010s). Looking at the study overall: Of the roughly 17 invasive breast tumors, approximately 11 were found to be estrogen receptor-positive, progesterone receptor-positive and HER2-negative. About 70% of the 12 ER+/PR+/HER2- tumors were invasive ductal carcinomas, while the other four were invasive lobular carcinomas. The average read coverage per sample was around 10-fold. The samples as a whole yielded under 3,500,000 detected templates, corresponding to approximately 990,000 unique clonotypes. Study-wide conclusions, independent of this receptor: Enriched TCRB sequences shared across patients were mostly commonly generated sequences, unlikely to play an important role in the tumor microenvironment. Compared with adjacent normal breast tissue, tumors had roughly 2.7-fold higher T cell density and higher clonality. Chain pairing and functional markers such as CD4, CD8 and FOXP3 were not captured by bulk genomic DNA sequencing of unsorted cells. Because the cohort was small, analysis by tumor subtype was not possible. Repertoires from blood and normal breast were more alike than repertoires from blood and tumor, and in about 90% of the 16 patients, comparing each tissue with blood separated tumor from normal.

Two independent genomic DNA replicates were amplified for each sample, with 0.5 ug used for blood and around 1.5 ug for tumor or normal breast. TCRB sequencing of genomic DNA was carried out with the ImmunoSeq Intro kit according to the manufacturer's instructions. Multiplex PCR ran around 30 cycles with proprietary primers and spike-in control sequences for absolute quantification. Single-end 150-bp reads were used to sequence an 87-bp fragment spanning the CDR3 and the flanking V and J genes. Each lane of an Illumina MiSeq using version 3.0 chemistry carried seven multiplexed samples, with two replicates per sample. The original pipeline was this. The vendor's proprietary pipeline processed the raw data and merged both replicates into a single result for each sample. A clonotype was defined as productive rearrangements that share the same V-gene family, CDR3 amino acid sequence and J-gene segment. To compute clonality, the normalized Shannon entropy (Pielou evenness) of TCRB abundances was subtracted from 1. T cell density was estimated as total templates divided by the number of input cells, with the number of input cells inferred from the DNA input amount. Recon was used with default parameters to estimate total repertoire diversity and clonality. Clonotypes with over 0.1% abundance in tumor and at least 32-fold higher abundance in tumor than in normal breast were defined as tumor-enriched. This immuneACCESS table, as held by TCRdb, lists in-frame sequences with V and J called but not all clones. Of the missing ones, under half trace to an unresolved V gene in checked studies; the others have no known cause. The V and J calls and clone size are taken from that table; D and trimming were inferred from the DNA. This sample is represented by tens of thousands of clones; approximately 54% of them were singletons. 7.5% to 9% of the sample is in the top ten clones.

Between the V and J ends, shortened by 5 bases and 4 bases respectively, the junction contains 15 bases. The CDR3 runs 14 residues from the cysteine to the phenylalanine. Just the 42-base CDR3 DNA is kept, in frame starting at base 1. In the germline V gene, CDR1 corresponds to SGHTS and CDR2 to YDEGEE. About this clone itself: Which antigen it targets is not known. No base quality values were provided; no much bigger clone lies one nucleotide off.

Dicing about 20-50 mg of tumor tissue typically gave a DNA yield of more than 2.5 ug. The study profiled bulk TCR beta-chain repertoires in matched peripheral blood, tumor and adjacent normal breast tissue taken from about 16 patients with early-stage breast cancer. After resection, tumor tissue identified by eye was cut out and put into prechilled RNAlater. Tumor tissue (20-50 mg) was diced and then homogenized with a TissueLyser II in RLTplus buffer containing beta-mercaptoethanol and antifoaming agent. The Qiagen AllPrep DNA/RNA Mini kit was used to extract genomic DNA. The specimen sequenced was breast tumor tissue. This clonotype was sampled from a person in their fifties or sixties with breast cancer. The chain is assembled from TRBV5-8 and TRBJ2-5, with a weak D call of TRBD1 (6 bases match). Here the CDR3 is given as CASRLQGWGETQYF. The nucleotide sequence reads as follows: TGTGCCAGCAGATTGCAGGGGTGGGGAGAGACCCAGTACTTC.